This entry is about one T cell receptor beta chain. The antigen remains unidentified. The CDR3 is 14 amino acids. V was clipped by 10 bases and J by 7 bases; unmatched bases: 12. Germline V gene lookup returns CDR1 MNHEY and CDR2 SMNVEV (reference sequence). MiXCR was run by TCRdb on the RT-PCR reads, yielding one entry per CDR3 protein. The sample shows about 500,000 distinct CDR3 sequences, about 15% of them seen only once. These data originate in a study of response to subunit inactivated influenza vaccine. Study observations and caveats: Each seasonal influenza vaccination recruits few new T cells, the authors suggested.

The clonotype was recovered from a man aged 50 to 75 who received an inactivated influenza vaccine. This chain connects TRBV27 to TRBJ2-3; 9 bases line up with TRBD2. The sample here was CD4+ T cells sorted from PBMCs, taken approximately 25 months after vaccination. The CDR3, as DNA: TGTGCCACCGGGGCCGGGACTAGCAGCAATACGCAGTATTTT. Translation gives CATGAGTSSNTQYF.